One sample yielded the 14 T cell receptor beta chains listed below, sequenced in a study of OX40 agonist ivuxolimab in advanced cancers. Profiling relied on immunoSEQ multiplex PCR, and the TCRdb table lists in-frame clones only, not all of them. This sample has roughly 56,000 clones, with around 83% found just once. The sequences come from CD4+ or CD8+ T cells sorted from blood, collected in a trial of the OX40 agonist ivuxolimab. The receptors come from an adult with an advanced solid tumor such as melanoma, head and neck, liver or kidney cancer.

The chain combines TRBV15 with TRBJ1-4; 7 bases match TRBD1. The CDR3 has 14 amino acids. Per germline, CDR1 LNHNV and CDR2 YYDKDF (reference sequence). Losses at the gene ends were 4 bases for V and 10 bases for J; bases not matched to a gene: 9. The CDR3 here is CATSIGDSISKLFF. Here the CDR3 DNA reads TGTGCCACCAGCATAGGGGACAGTATATCAAAACTGTTTTTT.

Turning to this clone: Other DNA sequences in the same sample also yield this CDR3. The V gene is TRBV19, the J gene TRBJ1-5, with 7 positions matching TRBD1. This CDR3 is built from 13 residues. V was pared by 6 bases and J by 2 bases, with 1 base of the junction left unmatched. Germline CDR1 is LNHDA and CDR2 is SQIVND (reference sequence). CDR3 loop: CASSGTGNQPQHF. CDR3 DNA sequence: TGTGCCAGTAGCGGGACAGGCAATCAGCCCCAGCATTTT.

The chain is built from TRBV28 and TRBJ1-2; a possible D gene is TRBD1 (5 bases). The germline gives CDR1 MDHEN, CDR2 SYDVKM. The CDR3 spans 17 residues. The ends were cut back, 4 bases at V and 4 bases at J, with 22 bases in the middle. As DNA, the CDR3 is TGTGCCAGCAGTTACGGCAGGGCGACGCCGAGTCTCTATGGCTACACCTTC. This gives the protein CASSYGRATPSLYGYTF.

The V gene is TRBV19, the J gene TRBJ2-2; 7 positions match TRBD1. This CDR3 region has 15 residues. The V segment lost 6 bases and the J segment 3 bases; nucleotides outside the gene matches: 7. CDR1 and CDR2 (germline): LNHDA, SQIVND (reference sequence). The CDR3 coding sequence is TGTGCCAGTAGAACTCGACAGGGCGACACCGGGGAGCTGTTTTTT. It is translated as CASRTRQGDTGELFF.

This clone was picked up one time. The V gene is TRBV25-1, the J gene TRBJ1-6; D is perhaps TRBD1 (6 bases). V was cut by 7 bases and J by 4 bases, with 14 bases left in between. CDR1 MGHDK and CDR2 SYGVNS come from the germline V gene. The CDR3 loop spans 15 amino acids. This CDR3 reads CASTQKGGYNSPLHF. The CDR3 DNA reads TGTGCCAGCACCCAAAAGGGGGGGTATAATTCACCCCTCCACTTT.

The count of this clone is one. A read error may account for a junction end that differs from germline. The rearrangement joins TRBV5-6 to TRBJ2-7; unclear D gene. The germline V gene encodes CDR1 SGHDT and CDR2 YYEEEE. CDR3 length equals 14 residues. The CDR3 region is CASRLGLGSGEQYF. DNA for the CDR3: TGTGCCAGCAGATTGGGGTTAGGAAGTGGCGAGCAGTACTTC.

The rearrangement links TRBV19 to TRBJ2-3, with D uncertain. This CDR3 spans 13 amino acids. The V end was cut by 2 bases, the J end by 2 bases, with 5 bases between. Germline loops: CDR1 LNHDA, CDR2 SQIVND (reference sequence). CDR3 loop: CASSISDTDTQYF. For the CDR3, the DNA is TGTGCCAGTAGTATATCAGACACAGATACGCAGTATTTT.

V usage is TRBV28 and J usage is TRBJ2-7, with D possibly TRBD2 on 6 matching bases. This CDR3 is built from 14 residues. Germline V lookup: CDR1 MDHEN, CDR2 SYDVKM. The V end was cut by 2 bases, the J end by 0 bases, with 8 bases between. The CDR3 loop is CASSLTGSSYEQYF. CDR3 coding DNA: TGTGCCAGCAGTTTAACCGGGAGCTCCTACGAGCAGTACTTC.

V usage is TRBV28 and J usage is TRBJ1-6; weak D call: TRBD1 (6 bases). V was cut by 6 bases and J by 7 bases, with 16 bases left in between. The CDR3 sequence is 15 residues long. CDR1 is MDHEN and CDR2 is SYDVKM in the germline V gene. CDR3 sequence (DNA): TGTGCCAGCAGGACACAGGGCTCGGGAAATTCACCCCTCCACTTT. It codes for CASRTQGSGNSPLHF. The variable domain in full, with the rest retrieved from reference TRBV28 and TRBJ1-6, is DVKVTQSSRYLVKRTGEKVFLECVQDMDHENMFWYRQDPGLGLRLIYFSYDVKMKEKGDIPEGYSVSREKKERFSLILESASTNQTSMYLCASRTQGSGNSPLHFGNGTRLTVT.

The chain employs TRBV7-3 and TRBJ2-5, with 9 nucleotides matching TRBD2. The CDR3 is 15 amino acids. Germline loops: CDR1 SGHTA, CDR2 FQGTGA. Germline trimming cut 2 bases from V and 0 bases from J; bases unmatched to any gene: 1. CDR3 sequence: CASSLAGGDQETQYF. CDR3 DNA sequence: TGTGCCAGCAGCTTAGCGGGAGGGGACCAAGAGACCCAGTACTTC.

The gene calls are TRBV6-1 and TRBJ1-4; 7 bases are shared with TRBD1. The V segment lost 6 bases and the J segment 8 bases; nucleotides outside the gene matches: 12. The length of the CDR3 is 15 residues. CDR1 MNHNS and CDR2 SASEGT come from the germline V gene. The CDR3 DNA reads as TGTGCCAGCAGGAAGAGGGACAGAGAAGAGGAAAAACTGTTTTTT. The encoded protein is CASRKRDREEEKLFF.

This clone appeared once. The chain links TRBV11-2 to TRBJ2-1, with TRBD2 as a possible D gene (6 bases). With 5 bases removed from V and 8 bases from J, the gap between germline ends came to 19 bases. From germline, CDR1 is SGHAT and CDR2 FQNNGV. The CDR3 totals 15 residues. The CDR3 DNA reads TGTGCCAGCAGCCAGTCTAGCGTGGGATGGTATGAGCAGTTCTTC. This translates into CASSQSSVGWYEQFF.

The CDR3 DNA follows: TGTGCCAGCTCCCGGACAGGCTACGAGCAGTACTTC. It translates to CASSRTGYEQYF. The J gene is TRBJ2-7, the V gene TRBV28; 7 positions match TRBD1. This CDR3 comprises 12 residues. Looked up from germline, CDR1 is MDHEN and CDR2 is SYDVKM. Trimming cost V 8 bases and J 3 bases; bases outside gene matches: 4. The full variable domain, its missing parts supplied by reference TRBV28 and TRBJ2-7, is DVKVTQSSRYLVKRTGEKVFLECVQDMDHENMFWYRQDPGLGLRLIYFSYDVKMKEKGDIPEGYSVSREKKERFSLILESASTNQTSMYLCASSRTGYEQYFGPGTRLTVT.

The gene calls are TRBV11-2 and TRBJ2-7, with TRBD2 matching over 8 bases. Trimming at V came to 3 bases and at J to 6 bases, leaving 7 bases not matched to a gene. The germline V gene encodes CDR1 SGHAT and CDR2 FQNNGV. CDR3 length equals 14 residues. The CDR3 is CASSLGLVQGEQYF. DNA for the CDR3: TGTGCCAGCAGCTTGGGACTAGTCCAGGGCGAGCAGTACTTC.